The next 11 T cell receptor beta chains were all read from a single sample in a study of blood T cell repertoires in COVID-19. Using immunoSEQ multiplex PCR, the repertoire was profiled, and TCRdb retains in-frame clones only, with some absent. Here the sample spans approximately 300,000 clones, over 75% being singletons. The material sequenced was PBMCs or T cells enriched from blood (not recorded which). The receptors were sampled from a woman aged 25 to 39 who had recovered from COVID-19.

The rearrangement uses TRBV7-9 and TRBJ2-7, with D tentatively TRBD1 (5 bases). The CDR3 covers 13 residues. Germline V gene sequence: CDR1 SEHNR, CDR2 FQNEAQ (reference sequence). Trimming cost V 5 bases and J 5 bases, with 13 bases left between them. CDR3 nucleotides: TGTGCCAGCAGCCTCAGGGTGGGAAACGAGCAGTACTTC. This encodes CASSLRVGNEQYF.

This chain links TRBV19 with TRBJ2-7; the D gene is possibly TRBD2 (6 bases). Trimming removed 6 bases at V and 4 bases at J, with 16 bases between. The CDR3 contains 14 residues. Germline lookup yields CDR1 LNHDA and CDR2 SQIVND (reference sequence). CDR3 region: CASRSGVPFYEQYF. The CDR3 nucleotides are TGTGCCAGTAGATCGGGGGTCCCTTTTTACGAGCAGTACTTC.

The chain employs TRBV7-2 and TRBJ1-5; D may be TRBD1 (6 bases). V dropped 2 bases and J dropped 0 bases, with 14 bases sitting between them. In germline, CDR1 is SGHTA, CDR2 FQGNSA. The CDR3 consists of 17 residues. The CDR3 coding sequence is TGTGCCAGCAGCTTATCGTCTACAGGGTATAGCAATCAGCCCCAGCATTTT. Its translation: CASSLSSTGYSNQPQHF. Drawing the rest from reference TRBV7-2 and TRBJ1-5, the complete variable domain is GAGVSQSPSNKVTEKGKDVELRCDPISGHTALYWYRQSLGQGLEFLIYFQGNSAPDKSGLPSDRFSAERTGGSVSTLTIQRTQQEDSAVYLCASSLSSTGYSNQPQHFGDGTRLSIL.

This chain's CDR3 is CASSSGPTGAETQYF. DNA of the CDR3: TGCGCCAGCAGCTCGGGACCGACAGGGGCAGAGACCCAGTACTTC. The chain employs TRBV5-1 and TRBJ2-5; 8 nucleotides match TRBD1. The germline gives CDR1 SGHRS, CDR2 YFSETQ. V shed 3 bases, J shed 4 bases, and the junction held 8 bases outside the gene matches. The CDR3 spans 15 residues.

The genes are TRBV6-5 and TRBJ1-2; D possibly corresponds to TRBD1 (5 bases). CDR1 and CDR2 from the germline V gene are MNHEY and SVGAGI. V gave up 7 bases and J gave up 7 bases, with 19 bases separating them. The CDR3 is 14 residues long. CDR3 amino acids: CASNPTASFFGYTF. CDR3 in DNA: TGTGCCAGCAACCCGACAGCTTCTTTTTTTGGCTACACCTTC.

The chain carries TRBV12-3 or TRBV12-4 and TRBJ1-1; D unresolved. The CDR3 is made up of 13 amino acids. The V end was cut by 3 bases, the J end by 4 bases, with 9 bases between. The DNA of the CDR3 is TGTGCCAGCAGTTTGGGCCAGGTCACTGAAGCTTTCTTT. It encodes CASSLGQVTEAFF.

CDR3 sequence (DNA): TGTGCCAGCAGCTTAGTACGTCGGGAGGCGCGGGATGGAAACACCATATATTTT. This translates into CASSLVRREARDGNTIYF. This sequence joins TRBV11-3 and TRBJ1-3; D is ambiguous. The CDR3 spans 18 residues. Germline CDR1 SGHNT, CDR2 YENEEA. V was trimmed by 1 base and J by 3 bases, leaving 19 bases between them.

The chain combines TRBV5-1 with TRBJ1-5; D perhaps matches TRBD1 (5 bases). This CDR3 spans 14 amino acids. V shed 4 bases and J shed 9 bases, with 17 bases lying between them. Germline V gene data show CDR1 as SGHRS and CDR2 as YFSETQ. The CDR3 DNA is TGCGCCAGCAGCCCCAACACGGGGGGTACGCCCCAGCATTTT. It specifies CASSPNTGGTPQHF.

This chain connects TRBV19 to TRBJ1-5; TRBD1 matches at 8 bases. This CDR3 spans 17 amino acids. Germline V gene data show CDR1 as LNHDA and CDR2 as SQIVND (reference sequence). Trimming took 6 bases from V and 0 from J; bases not matched to a gene: 10. This chain's CDR3 is CASRPQTGGFSNQPQHF. The CDR3 nucleotides are TGTGCCAGTAGGCCCCAAACAGGGGGTTTTAGCAATCAGCCCCAGCATTTT. Drawing the rest from reference TRBV19 and TRBJ1-5, the complete variable domain is DGGITQSPKYLFRKEGQNVTLSCEQNLNHDAMYWYRQDPGQGLRLIYYSQIVNDFQKGDIAEGYSVSREKKESFPLTVTSAQKNPTAFYLCASRPQTGGFSNQPQHFGDGTRLSIL.

The chain links TRBV6-5 to TRBJ1-5; 11 bases line up with TRBD1. J was trimmed by 5 bases and V by 4 bases; bases with no gene match: 1. Germline lookup yields CDR1 MNHEY and CDR2 SVGAGI. The CDR3 loop spans 14 amino acids. CDR3 sequence (DNA): TGTGCCAGCAGTTCGGGACAGGGGGATCAGCCCCAGCATTTT. It is translated as CASSSGQGDQPQHF.

The rearrangement links TRBV18 to TRBJ1-6, with 7 nucleotides matching TRBD1. Germline V gives CDR1 KGHSH, CDR2 LQKENI. Trimming cost V 3 bases and J 7 bases; bases outside gene matches: 9. CDR3 length: 16 amino acids. CDR3 loop: CASSPTPDRDNSPLHF. CDR3 DNA: TGTGCCAGCTCACCCACCCCCGACAGGGACAATTCACCCCTCCACTTT.